The entry below describes one T cell receptor beta chain. The sample originates from a study of blood T cell repertoires in COVID-19. Produced via immunoSEQ multiplex PCR; TCRdb's table is partial and in-frame only. The sample yields 200,000 to 250,000 clones, about 80% seen once. The CDR3 runs 13 residues. Germline lookup yields CDR1 MDHEN and CDR2 SYDVKM. Trimming cost V 7 bases and J 4 bases, with 13 bases left between them. This rearrangement joins TRBV28 to TRBJ1-2, with D possibly TRBD1 on 6 matching bases. Sequenced input: PBMCs or T cells enriched from blood (not recorded which). The TCR comes from a woman in her thirties or forties with acute COVID-19. The CDR3 nucleotides read TGTGCCAGCATGCTAGGGGGTGGCTATGGCTACACCTTC. Protein product: CASMLGGGYGYTF.